Included here is one TCR beta chain sequence, with context. In the original processing: Amplification of reference gene primers was used by the study to estimate nucleated cell counts. The assay was immunoSEQ multiplex PCR, and TCRdb's table has in-frame clones only and misses some. That table supplies the V and J calls and clone size; D and trimming were determined from the DNA. Among a few hundred thousand clones listed, about 85% were seen once. The data were taken from a study of blood T cell repertoires in COVID-19. Overall study context: Samples taken during acute and convalescent COVID-19 were collected in the United States, Italy and Spain. From T cells, B-cell-depleted T cells, or PBMCs came the material, which was cDNA or gDNA.

The receptor was derived from a man aged 35 to 55 with acute or convalescent COVID-19. The source material was peripheral blood.

CDR3 amino acids: CAISGENTDTQYF. The CDR3 DNA sequence: TGTGCCATCAGCGGGGAGAACACAGATACGCAGTATTTT. This chain connects TRBV10-3 to TRBJ2-3, with D maybe TRBD2 (5 bases). Germline V lookup: CDR1 ENHRY, CDR2 SYGVKD. The CDR3 length is 13 residues. Trimming pared 6 bases from V and 2 bases from J, leaving 9 bases between.